This is a list of T cell receptor beta chains from one sample in a study of lymphopenia after photon versus proton radiotherapy. The protocol was immunoSEQ multiplex PCR, while the TCRdb copy is restricted to in-frame clones and leaves out a portion. The table has 55,000 to 70,000 clones, under 95% seen once; the top ten hold approximately 2%. The source material was peripheral blood, sampled from a patient treated with photon-based radiotherapy. The receptors here all came from a woman in her thirties or forties with cholangiocarcinoma. The CDR3 runs from the conserved cysteine through the conserved F or W. A D gene is named only where the DNA matches it firmly. Size values are once, few and many counts, or a class for expanded clones, and some rows have none.

D: NA
V: TRBV19
size: few
J: TRBJ1-1
DNA: TGTGCCAGTAGTGGAGGACCGGGACTAGGAGACACTGAAGCTTTCTTT
CDR3: CASSGGPGLGDTEAFF

D: NA
V: TRBV27
size: NA
J: TRBJ2-1
DNA: TGTGCCAGCAGTTTGGCTCGGGACACCCAGGGGAGCAATGAGCAGTTCTTC
CDR3: CASSLARDTQGSNEQFF

D: NA
V: TRBV28
size: few
J: TRBJ2-7
DNA: TGTGCCAGCACCCTGAGCGGTACTCTCGAGCAGTACTTC
CDR3: CASTLSGTLEQYF

D: NA
V: TRBV19
size: NA
J: TRBJ2-2
DNA: TGTGCCAGTAGTTCCAACACCGGGGAGCTGTTTTTT
CDR3: CASSSNTGELFF

D: NA
V: TRBV5-1
size: NA
J: TRBJ2-5
DNA: TGCGCCAGCAGCGCTGAGGAGCTCGCGAAGACCCAGTACTTC
CDR3: CASSAEELAKTQYF

D: NA
V: TRBV30
size: NA
J: TRBJ1-1
DNA: TGTGCCTGGAGTGTAGGGGCAGGGCCTGAAGCTTTCTTT
CDR3: CAWSVGAGPEAFF

D: NA
V: TRBV18
size: NA
J: TRBJ1-2
DNA: TGTGCCAGCTCACCAAACGGGGGCTATGGCTACACCTTC
CDR3: CASSPNGGYGYTF

D: NA
V: TRBV6-5
size: NA
J: TRBJ1-5
DNA: TGTGCCAGCAGTTACTCGCCACTTAGCAATCAGCCCCAGCATTTT
CDR3: CASSYSPLSNQPQHF

D: NA
V: TRBV5-1
size: NA
J: TRBJ2-1
DNA: TGCGCCAGCAGCTTGGGCGATATATTTGAGCAGTTCTTC
CDR3: CASSLGDIFEQFF

D: TRBD2
V: TRBV10-1
size: NA
J: TRBJ2-1
DNA: TGCGCCAGCAGTGTAGCGGGGGACTACAATGAGCAGTTCTTC
CDR3: CASSVAGDYNEQFF

D: NA
V: TRBV7-3
size: NA
J: TRBJ2-1
DNA: TGTGCCAGCAGCCTACGCGGAGGGGGCCTTGAGCAGTTCTTC
CDR3: CASSLRGGGLEQFF

D: NA
V: TRBV28
size: once
J: TRBJ1-4
DNA: TGTGCCAGCAGTTTAGATGTGGGTGGCCTGTTTTTT
CDR3: CASSLDVGGLFF